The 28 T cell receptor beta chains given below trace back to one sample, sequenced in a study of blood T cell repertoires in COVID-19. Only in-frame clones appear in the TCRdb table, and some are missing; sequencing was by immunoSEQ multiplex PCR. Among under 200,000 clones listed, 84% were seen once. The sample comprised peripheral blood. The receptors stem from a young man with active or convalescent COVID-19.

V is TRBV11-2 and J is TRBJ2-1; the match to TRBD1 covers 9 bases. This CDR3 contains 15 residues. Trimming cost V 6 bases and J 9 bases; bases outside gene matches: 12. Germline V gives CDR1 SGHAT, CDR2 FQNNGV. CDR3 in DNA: TGTGCCAGCAGAACAAACAGGGGGCCAGCACCTGAGCAGTTCTTC. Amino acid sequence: CASRTNRGPAPEQFF.

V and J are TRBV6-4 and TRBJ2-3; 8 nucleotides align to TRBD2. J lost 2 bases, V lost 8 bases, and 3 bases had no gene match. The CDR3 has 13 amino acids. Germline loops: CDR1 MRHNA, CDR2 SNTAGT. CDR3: CASGSGDTDTQYF. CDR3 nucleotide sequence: TGTGCCAGCGGTAGCGGGGACACAGATACGCAGTATTTT.

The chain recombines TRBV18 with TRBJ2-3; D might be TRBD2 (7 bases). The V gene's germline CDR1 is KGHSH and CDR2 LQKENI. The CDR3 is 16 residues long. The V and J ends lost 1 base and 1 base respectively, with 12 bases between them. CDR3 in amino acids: CASSPRPGGGTDTQYF. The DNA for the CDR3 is TGTGCCAGCTCACCACGTCCGGGGGGCGGCACAGATACGCAGTATTTT.

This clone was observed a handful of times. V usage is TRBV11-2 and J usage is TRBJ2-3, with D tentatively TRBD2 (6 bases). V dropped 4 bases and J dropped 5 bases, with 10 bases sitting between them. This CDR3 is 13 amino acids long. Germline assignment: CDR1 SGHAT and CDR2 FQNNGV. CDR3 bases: TGTGCCAGCAGCTACGGGGGAATAGATACGCAGTATTTT. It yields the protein CASSYGGIDTQYF.

The CDR3 DNA reads as TGTGCCAGCTCCTCTTTTAGCGGGGCACCCTACGAGCAGTACTTC. The encoded protein is CASSSFSGAPYEQYF. This chain links TRBV18 with TRBJ2-7; 8 nucleotides line up with TRBD2. Germline V gene sequence: CDR1 KGHSH, CDR2 LQKENI. The CDR3 spans 15 residues. Trimming at V came to 6 bases and at J to 2 bases, leaving 9 bases not matched to a gene.

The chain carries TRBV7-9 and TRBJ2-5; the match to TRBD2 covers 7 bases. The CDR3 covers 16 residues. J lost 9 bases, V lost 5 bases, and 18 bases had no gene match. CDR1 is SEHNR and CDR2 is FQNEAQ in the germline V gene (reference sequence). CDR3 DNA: TGTGCCAGCAGCCCTAGGATAATAGCGGGTCCACGGGCCCAGTACTTC. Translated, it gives CASSPRIIAGPRAQYF.

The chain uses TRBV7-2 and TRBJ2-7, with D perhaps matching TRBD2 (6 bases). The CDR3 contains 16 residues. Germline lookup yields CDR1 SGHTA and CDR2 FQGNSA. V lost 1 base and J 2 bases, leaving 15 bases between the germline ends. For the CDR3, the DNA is TGTGCCAGCAGCTTAGTCGCGGGCGGGATGGCCTACGAGCAGTACTTC. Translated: CASSLVAGGMAYEQYF.

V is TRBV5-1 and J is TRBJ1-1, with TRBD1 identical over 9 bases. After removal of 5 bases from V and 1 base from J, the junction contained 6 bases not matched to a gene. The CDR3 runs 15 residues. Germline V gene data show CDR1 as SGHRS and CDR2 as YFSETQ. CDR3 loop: CASRADRGRNTEAFF. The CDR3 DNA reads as TGCGCCAGCAGGGCGGACAGGGGACGGAACACTGAAGCTTTCTTT.

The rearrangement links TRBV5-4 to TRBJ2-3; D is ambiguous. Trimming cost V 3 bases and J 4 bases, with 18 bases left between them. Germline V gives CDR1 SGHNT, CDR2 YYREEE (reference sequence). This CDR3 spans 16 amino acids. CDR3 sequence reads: CASSSVGARGADTQYF. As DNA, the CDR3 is TGTGCCAGCAGCTCGGTCGGAGCCCGAGGCGCAGATACGCAGTATTTT.

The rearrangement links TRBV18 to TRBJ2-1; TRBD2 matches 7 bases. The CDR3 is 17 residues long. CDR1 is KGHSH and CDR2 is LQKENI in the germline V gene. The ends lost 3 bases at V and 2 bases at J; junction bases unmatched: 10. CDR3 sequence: CASSPPGTMGAYNEQFF. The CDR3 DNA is TGTGCCAGCTCACCTCCAGGGACTATGGGGGCCTACAATGAGCAGTTCTTC.

This CDR3 is CASSQVRDEAFF. The CDR3 DNA sequence: TGTGCCAGCAGCCAAGTCCGGGATGAAGCTTTCTTT. The chain employs TRBV4-2 and TRBJ1-1; no clear D gene. CDR1 is LGHNA, CDR2 YNFKEQ, per germline. V lost 1 base to trimming and J lost 7 bases, with 7 bases between them. CDR3 length: 12 amino acids.

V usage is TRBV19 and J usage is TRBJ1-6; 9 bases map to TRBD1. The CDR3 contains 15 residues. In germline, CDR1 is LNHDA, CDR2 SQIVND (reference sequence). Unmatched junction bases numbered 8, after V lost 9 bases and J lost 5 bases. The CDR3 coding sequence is TGTGCCAGCCGTTCCGGGACAGGGCATAATTCACCCCTCCACTTT. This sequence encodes CASRSGTGHNSPLHF.

This CDR3 is CASTRGTNYGYTF. The DNA for the CDR3 is TGTGCCAGCACCAGGGGGACTAACTATGGCTACACCTTC. V gene TRBV6-5 combines with J gene TRBJ1-2, with 7 bases that match TRBD1. V was clipped by 7 bases and J by 0 bases; unmatched bases: 2. CDR3 length: 13 residues. Germline CDR1 and CDR2: MNHEY and SVGAGI.

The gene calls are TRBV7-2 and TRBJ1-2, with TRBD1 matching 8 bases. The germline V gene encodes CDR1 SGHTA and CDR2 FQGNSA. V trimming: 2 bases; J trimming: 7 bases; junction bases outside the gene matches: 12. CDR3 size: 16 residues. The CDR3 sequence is CASSLRGQGSTSGYTF. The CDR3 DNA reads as TGTGCCAGCAGCTTACGAGGACAGGGCTCAACCAGTGGCTACACCTTC.

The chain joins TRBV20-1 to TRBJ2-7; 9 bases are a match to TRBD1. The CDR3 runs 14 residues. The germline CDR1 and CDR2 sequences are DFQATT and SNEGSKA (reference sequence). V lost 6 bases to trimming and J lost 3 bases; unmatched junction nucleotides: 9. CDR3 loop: CSASVQGAFYEQYF. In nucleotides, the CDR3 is TGCAGTGCAAGTGTACAGGGGGCGTTCTACGAGCAGTACTTC.

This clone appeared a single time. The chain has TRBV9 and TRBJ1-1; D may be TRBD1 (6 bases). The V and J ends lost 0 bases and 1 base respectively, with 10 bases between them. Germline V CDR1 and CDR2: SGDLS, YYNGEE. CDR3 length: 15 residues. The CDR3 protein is CASSVDPGANTEAFF. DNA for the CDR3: TGTGCCAGCAGCGTAGACCCAGGGGCGAACACTGAAGCTTTCTTT.

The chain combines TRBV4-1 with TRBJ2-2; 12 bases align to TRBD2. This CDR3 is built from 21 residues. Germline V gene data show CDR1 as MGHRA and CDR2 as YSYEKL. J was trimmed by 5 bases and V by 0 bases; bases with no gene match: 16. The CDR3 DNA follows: TGCGCCAGCAGCCAAGACGCAGGGGGACTAGCGGGTTCGGGCGAGACCGGGGAGCTGTTTTTT. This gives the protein CASSQDAGGLAGSGETGELFF.

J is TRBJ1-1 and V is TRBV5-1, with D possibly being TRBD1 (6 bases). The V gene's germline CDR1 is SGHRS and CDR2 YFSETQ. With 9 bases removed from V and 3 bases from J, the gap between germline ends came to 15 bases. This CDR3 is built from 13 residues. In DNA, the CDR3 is TGCGCCACGCAGTTGGACAGCTACACTGAAGCTTTCTTT. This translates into CATQLDSYTEAFF.

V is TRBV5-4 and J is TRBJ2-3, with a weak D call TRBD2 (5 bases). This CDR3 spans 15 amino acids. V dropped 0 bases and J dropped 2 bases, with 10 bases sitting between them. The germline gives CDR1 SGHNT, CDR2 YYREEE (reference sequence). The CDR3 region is CASSLEPGNTDTQYF. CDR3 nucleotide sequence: TGTGCCAGCAGCTTGGAGCCGGGGAACACAGATACGCAGTATTTT.

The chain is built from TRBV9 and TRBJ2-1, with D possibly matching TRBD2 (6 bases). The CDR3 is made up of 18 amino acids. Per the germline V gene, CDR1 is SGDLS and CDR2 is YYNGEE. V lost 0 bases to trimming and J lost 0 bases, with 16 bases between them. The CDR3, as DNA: TGTGCCAGCAGCGTAGCCCAAGGTAGCGGAAGCTCCTACAATGAGCAGTTCTTC. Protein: CASSVAQGSGSSYNEQFF.

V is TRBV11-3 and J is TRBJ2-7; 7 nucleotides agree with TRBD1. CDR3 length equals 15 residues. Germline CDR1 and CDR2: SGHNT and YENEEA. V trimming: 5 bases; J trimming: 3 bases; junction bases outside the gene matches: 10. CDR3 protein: CASSQSDRKGYEQYF. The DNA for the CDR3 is TGTGCCAGCAGCCAATCGGACAGGAAAGGCTACGAGCAGTACTTC.

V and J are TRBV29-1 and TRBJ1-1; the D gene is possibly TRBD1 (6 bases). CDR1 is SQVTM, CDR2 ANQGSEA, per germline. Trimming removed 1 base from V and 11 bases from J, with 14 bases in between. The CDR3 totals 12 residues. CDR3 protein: CSVEGGGRGAFF. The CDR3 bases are TGCAGCGTTGAAGGTGGTGGCAGGGGTGCTTTCTTT.

The CDR3, as DNA: TGTGCCAGCTCGCTTCTAGCGGGAGCCATCCCCAATGAGCAGTTCTTC. It yields the protein CASSLLAGAIPNEQFF. The V call is TRBV18, the J call TRBJ2-1, with 10 bases matching TRBD2. Germline assignment: CDR1 KGHSH and CDR2 LQKENI. This CDR3 region has 16 residues. V lost 6 bases and J lost 6; bases outside the gene matches: 11.

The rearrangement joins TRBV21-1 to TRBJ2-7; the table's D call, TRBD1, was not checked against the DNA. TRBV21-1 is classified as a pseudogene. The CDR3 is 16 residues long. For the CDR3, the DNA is TGTGCCAGCAGCAATTTCGGCCGGGACAGGGGAAACGAGCAGTACTTC. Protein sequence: CASSNFGRDRGNEQYF.

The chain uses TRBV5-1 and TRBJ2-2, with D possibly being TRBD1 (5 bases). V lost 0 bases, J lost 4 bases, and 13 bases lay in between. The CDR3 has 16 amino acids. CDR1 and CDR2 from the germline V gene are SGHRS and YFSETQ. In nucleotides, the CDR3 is TGCGCCAGCAGCTTGGTCGGGCAGGGTGGCACCGGGGAGCTGTTTTTT. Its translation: CASSLVGQGGTGELFF.

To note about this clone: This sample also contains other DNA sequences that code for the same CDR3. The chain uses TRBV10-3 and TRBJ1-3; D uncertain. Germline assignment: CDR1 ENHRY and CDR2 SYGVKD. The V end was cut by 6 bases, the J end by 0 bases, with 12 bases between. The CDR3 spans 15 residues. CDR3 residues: CAIRAGSNSGNTIYF. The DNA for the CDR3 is TGTGCCATCAGGGCCGGGAGTAACTCTGGAAACACCATATATTTT.

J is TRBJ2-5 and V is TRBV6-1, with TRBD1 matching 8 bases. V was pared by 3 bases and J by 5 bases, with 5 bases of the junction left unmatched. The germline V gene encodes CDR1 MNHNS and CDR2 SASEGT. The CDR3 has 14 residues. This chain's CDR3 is CASSDLDRAETQYF. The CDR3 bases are TGTGCCAGCAGTGACCTGGACAGGGCGGAGACCCAGTACTTC.

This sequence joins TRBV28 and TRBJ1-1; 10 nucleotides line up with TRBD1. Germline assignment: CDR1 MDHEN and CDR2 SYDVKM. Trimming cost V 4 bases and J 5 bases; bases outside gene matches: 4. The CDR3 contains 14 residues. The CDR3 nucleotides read TGTGCCAGCAGTTCCCGGACAGGGGGGACTGAAGCTTTCTTT. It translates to CASSSRTGGTEAFF.